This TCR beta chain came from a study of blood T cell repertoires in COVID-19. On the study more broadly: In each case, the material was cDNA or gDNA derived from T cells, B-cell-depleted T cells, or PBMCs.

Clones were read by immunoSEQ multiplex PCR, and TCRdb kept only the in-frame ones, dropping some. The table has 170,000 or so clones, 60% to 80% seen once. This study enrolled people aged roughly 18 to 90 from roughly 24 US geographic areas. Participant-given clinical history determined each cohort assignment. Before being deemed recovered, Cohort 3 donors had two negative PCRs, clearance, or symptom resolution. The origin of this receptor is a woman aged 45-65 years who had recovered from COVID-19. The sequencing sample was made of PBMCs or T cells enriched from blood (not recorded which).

CDR3 nucleotides: TGTGCCAGCAGCATGGGACTAGCGGGAGTATTCCAAGAGACCCAGTACTTC. Its protein is CASSMGLAGVFQETQYF. The rearrangement links TRBV7-9 to TRBJ2-5; 14 bases line up with TRBD2. There are 17 residues in the CDR3. The germline CDR1 and CDR2 sequences are SEHNR and FQNEAQ (reference sequence). After removal of 5 bases from V and 1 base from J, the junction contained 6 bases not matched to a gene.